Listed here are 20 T cell receptor beta chains from one sample, sequenced in a study of T cells expressing NK-cell markers. TCRdb re-called the 5' RACE reads and gives one entry per CDR3 protein, without DNA. The sample totals about 260,000 distinct CDR3 sequences. Specimen: blood T cells: a sorted CD56 or NKG2C T cell subset, CD4+ or CD8+ T cells, or bulk PBMC T cells (not recorded which). These receptors were taken from a young man in good health.

V is TRBV7-9 and J is TRBJ2-1; TCRdb proposes TRBD1, but this gene call is untestable without DNA. The CDR3 contains 14 residues. Germline V CDR1 and CDR2: SEHNR, FQNEAQ (reference sequence). The CDR3 reads CATNQMGVDNEQFF.

The chain links TRBV14 to TRBJ1-1; the D call from TCRdb, TRBD1, cannot be confirmed without DNA. The CDR3 runs to 14 residues. The germline V gene has CDR1 SGHDN and CDR2 FVKESK. The CDR3 loop is CASSQALGGTEAFF.

CDR3 sequence reads: CATSRGSTGVRVTEAFF. The J gene is TRBJ1-1, the V gene TRBV15; TCRdb gives TRBD1 as the D gene, but with no DNA this cannot be confirmed. The CDR3 length is 17 residues. From germline, CDR1 is LNHNV and CDR2 YYDKDF (reference sequence).

The CDR3 is CAAGGLAGERRETQYF. This chain uses TRBV5-4 with TRBJ2-5; TCRdb returns TRBD2, unconfirmable since there is no DNA. The length of the CDR3 is 16 residues. Germline V gene data show CDR1 as SGHNT and CDR2 as YYREEE (reference sequence).

This CDR3 is CATSRVPSLGGYEQYF. The V and J genes are TRBV15 and TRBJ2-7; TCRdb's D call, TRBD1, is unchecked because there is no DNA. This CDR3 is 16 amino acids long. CDR1 and CDR2 from the germline V gene are LNHNV and YYDKDF (reference sequence).

The V call is TRBV24-1, the J call TRBJ2-2; there is no DNA to check the TCRdb D call of TRBD1. The CDR3 runs to 16 residues. Germline V gene sequence: CDR1 KGHDR, CDR2 SFDVKD. CDR3: CATSKSRDRGAGELFF.

CDR3 sequence: CAITFGNSVTEAFF. V gene TRBV10-3 combines with J gene TRBJ1-1; no DNA is available, so the TRBD1 call from TCRdb remains unchecked. The germline gives CDR1 ENHRY, CDR2 SYGVKD. The length of the CDR3 is 14 residues.

This chain connects TRBV28 to TRBJ1-2; TCRdb proposes TRBD1, but this gene call is untestable without DNA. The CDR3 has 16 residues. Germline V gene data show CDR1 as MDHEN and CDR2 as SYDVKM. CDR3 amino acids: CASSPTDRGRGYGYTF.

The V gene is TRBV15, the J gene TRBJ2-5; the D call of TRBD1 rests on TCRdb alone, since no DNA is present to check it. The CDR3 contains 12 residues. Germline-derived CDR1 and CDR2 are LNHNV and YYDKDF (reference sequence). This CDR3 reads CATSQGLETQYF.

The chain recombines TRBV30 with TRBJ2-1; TCRdb's D call of TRBD2 is untestable without DNA. This CDR3 is built from 17 residues. Germline V gene data show CDR1 as GTSNPN and CDR2 as SVGIG (reference sequence). The CDR3 region is CAWSAPLGLATNNEQFF.

The V gene is TRBV10-3, the J gene TRBJ2-3; the D call from TCRdb, TRBD2, cannot be confirmed without DNA. The CDR3 is 14 residues long. In germline, CDR1 is ENHRY, CDR2 SYGVKD. CDR3 protein: CAISSTRSSDTQYF.

The chain is built from TRBV7-2 and TRBJ2-7; as DNA is missing, the TRBD1 call by TCRdb cannot be tested. CDR3 length: 15 amino acids. Germline assignment: CDR1 SGHTA and CDR2 FQGNSA. CDR3 region: CASSPRRDRSYEQYF.

The gene calls are TRBV2 and TRBJ2-1; TCRdb's D gene call, TRBD2, goes unchecked for lack of DNA. The CDR3 consists of 17 residues. From germline, CDR1 is SNHLY and CDR2 FYNNEI. The CDR3 reads CASSGVLAGGLYNEQFF.

The chain links TRBV5-1 to TRBJ2-1. The CDR3 has 13 amino acids. CDR1 SGHRS and CDR2 YFSETQ come from the germline V gene. Here the CDR3 reads CASSLAGQAWQFF.

The chain recombines TRBV20-1 with TRBJ1-1; TCRdb proposes TRBD1, but this gene call is untestable without DNA. The CDR3 runs to 15 residues. Germline V gene sequence: CDR1 DFQATT, CDR2 SNEGSKA (reference sequence). The CDR3 protein is CSARRSFGGSTEAFF.

The V and J genes are TRBV3-1 and TRBJ2-1; TCRdb calls TRBD2, which cannot be checked without DNA. CDR1 and CDR2 from the germline V gene are LGHDT and YNNKEL (reference sequence). The CDR3 has 16 residues. CDR3 amino acids: CASSHWVGLDYNEQFF.

The chain uses TRBV20-1 and TRBJ1-5. This CDR3 is 13 amino acids long. The germline V gene has CDR1 DFQATT and CDR2 SNEGSKA (reference sequence). CDR3 in amino acids: CSATGEGGQPQHF.

The V and J genes are TRBV4-2 and TRBJ2-1; the D call of TRBD2 rests on TCRdb alone, since no DNA is present to check it. CDR1 is LGHNA and CDR2 is YNFKEQ in the germline V gene. CDR3 length: 17 residues. CDR3: CASSQDLGLVSGNEQFF.

The chain is built from TRBV10-3 and TRBJ1-1. The CDR3 is made up of 13 amino acids. Germline CDR1 and CDR2: ENHRY and SYGVKD. The CDR3 is CAISGDMNTEAFF.

The V call is TRBV12-3 or TRBV12-4, the J call TRBJ2-1. The CDR3 length is 13 residues. The CDR3 region is CASSPLARGEQFF.